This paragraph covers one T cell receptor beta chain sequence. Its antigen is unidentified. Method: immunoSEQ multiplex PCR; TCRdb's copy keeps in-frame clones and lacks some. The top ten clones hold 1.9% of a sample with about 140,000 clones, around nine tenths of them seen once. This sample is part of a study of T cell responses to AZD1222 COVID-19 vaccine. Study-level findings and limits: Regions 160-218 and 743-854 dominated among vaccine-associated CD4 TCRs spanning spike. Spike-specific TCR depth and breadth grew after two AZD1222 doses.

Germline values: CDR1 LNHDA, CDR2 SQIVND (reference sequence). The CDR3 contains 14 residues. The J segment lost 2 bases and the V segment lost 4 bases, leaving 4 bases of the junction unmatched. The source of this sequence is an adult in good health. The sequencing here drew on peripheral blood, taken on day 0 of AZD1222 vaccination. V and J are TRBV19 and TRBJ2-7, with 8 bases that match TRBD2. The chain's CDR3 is CASSSSGMAYEQYF. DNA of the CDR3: TGTGCCAGTAGTAGTAGCGGGATGGCCTACGAGCAGTACTTC. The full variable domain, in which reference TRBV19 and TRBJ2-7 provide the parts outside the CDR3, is DGGITQSPKYLFRKEGQNVTLSCEQNLNHDAMYWYRQDPGQGLRLIYYSQIVNDFQKGDIAEGYSVSREKKESFPLTVTSAQKNPTAFYLCASSSSGMAYEQYFGPGTRLTVT.